This T cell receptor (beta chain) was documented in a study of T cell responses to AZD1222 COVID-19 vaccine. Findings and limits, study-wide: Unmutated variant regions are reportedly the target of nearly half of TCRs that are spike-specific. Clonal diversity was possibly underestimated, and the donors were mostly white British, with more females. Spike-spanning, vaccine-associated CD4 TCRs were dominant at 160-218 and 743-854.

With respect to this clone: Its antigen is currently unknown.

Profiling relied on immunoSEQ multiplex PCR, and the TCRdb table lists in-frame clones only, not all of them. Of some 150,000 clones in the sample, about 92% were seen once. Germline CDR1 and CDR2: LGHDT and YNNKEL (reference sequence). This CDR3 contains 15 residues. Trimming left V 4 bases short and J 2 bases short, with 15 bases between. This TCR came from an adult who received the AZD1222 COVID-19 vaccine. The sequences come from peripheral blood, collected 28 days after the second AZD1222 dose. The chain links TRBV3-1 (or the pseudogene TRBV3-2) to TRBJ2-7; D tentatively reads TRBD1 or TRBD2 (6 bases each). CDR3 sequence reads: CASSPRGTPPYEQYF. The CDR3 nucleotides are TGTGCCAGCAGCCCACGGGGGACACCGCCCTACGAGCAGTACTTC.